A selection of T cell receptor beta chains follows, all from one sample in a study of cytomegalovirus exposure and HLA in healthy donors. Measured with immunoSEQ multiplex PCR; TCRdb has only the in-frame clones, and not every one. This table has 90,000 to 100,000 clones, around three quarters appearing once. The sample comprised PBMCs. Receptor source: a middle-aged man in good health and CMV-seronegative. The CDR3 runs from the conserved cysteine through the conserved F or W. Fields, in order: J gene, V gene, clone size, D gene, CDR3 DNA, CDR3 protein. D genes are given only for firm matches. For some rows the clone size is stated as once, few or many, or as a class when expanded; others skip it.

TRBJ1-1,TRBV18,-,-,TGTGCCAGCTCACTAAGCGGACAGACCATGAACACTGAAGCTTTCTTT,CASSLSGQTMNTEAFF
TRBJ1-6,TRBV5-4,-,-,TGTACCAGCAGCTTGGAGACAGCATGGGTGTCACCCCTCCACTTT,CTSSLETAWVSPLHF
TRBJ2-1,TRBV6-5,-,-,TGTGCCAGCAGTAGGGGTATCGATGAGCAGTTCTTC,CASSRGIDEQFF
TRBJ1-2,TRBV30,-,-,TGTGCCTGGACTTACATGAATGGCTACACCTTC,CAWTYMNGYTF
TRBJ2-4,TRBV29-1,once,TRBD2,TGCAGCGCCGAGGGGACTACTGGAGCCAAAAACATTCAGTACTTC,CSAEGTTGAKNIQYF
TRBJ1-1,TRBV19,-,TRBD1,TGTGCCAGTAGTATGACAGGGGTCACTGAAGCTTTCTTT,CASSMTGVTEAFF
TRBJ1-3,TRBV28,-,-,TGTGCCAGCAGTTTATTCGAGACTGGAAACACCATATATTTT,CASSLFETGNTIYF
TRBJ1-1,TRBV4-2,-,-,TGTGCCAGCAGCCAGCATGTTGGCCAGGGGCGCGTAGCTTTCTTT,CASSQHVGQGRVAFF
TRBJ2-3,TRBV15,-,TRBD2,TGTGCCACCAGCCCCCAGCGGGGGGCCACAGATACGCAGTATTTT,CATSPQRGATDTQYF
TRBJ1-1,TRBV9,-,-,TGTGCCAGCAGCGTAGGTGCGGGGAACACTGAAGCTTTCTTT,CASSVGAGNTEAFF
TRBJ2-2,TRBV29-1,-,-,TGCAGCGTGGATGCACAGGGCACCGGGGAGCTGTTTTTT,CSVDAQGTGELFF
TRBJ1-1,TRBV7-3,-,-,TGTGCCAGCAGCTTAGCCAGGGAAGACGCTGAAGCTTTCTTT,CASSLAREDAEAFF
TRBJ2-2,TRBV4-1,-,-,TGCGCCAGCAGCGGGCTATCGAACACCGGGGAGCTGTTTTTT,CASSGLSNTGELFF
TRBJ2-5,TRBV7-9,-,TRBD1,TGTTCCAGCAGCCTACAGGGGACGGGGACCCAGTACTTC,CSSSLQGTGTQYF
TRBJ1-6,TRBV19,-,-,TGTGCCAGTAGACAGGCGAGCTCCTATAATTCACCCCTCCACTTT,CASRQASSYNSPLHF
TRBJ2-7,TRBV19,few,TRBD2,TGTGCCAGTAGCCAGGGACTAGCTTCCTACGAGCAGTACTTC,CASSQGLASYEQYF
TRBJ2-1,TRBV4-2,-,TRBD2,TGTGCCAGCAGCCAAGTAGCGGGGGAGCAGTTCTTC,CASSQVAGEQFF
TRBJ2-1,TRBV2,-,-,TGTGCCAGCAGCCGGACGGGGGAGAGGTCGAATGAGCAGTTCTTC,CASSRTGERSNEQFF
TRBJ1-1,TRBV7-2,-,TRBD1,TGTGCCAGCAGCTTAGGTGCAGGGGGCAACACTGAAGCTTTCTTT,CASSLGAGGNTEAFF
TRBJ1-2,TRBV5-1,-,-,TGCGCCAGCAGCTTGGGGCTTGATGGCTACACCTTC,CASSLGLDGYTF
TRBJ2-5,TRBV5-1,once,TRBD1,TGCGCCAGCAGCCCAGGACAGGGCCGGGAGACCCAGTACTTC,CASSPGQGRETQYF
TRBJ2-3,TRBV6-1,-,TRBD1,TGTGCCAGCAGTGGAGGGGGCGGCACAGATACGCAGTATTTT,CASSGGGGTDTQYF
TRBJ2-3,TRBV15,once,-,TGTGCCACCAGCACCAGGGGTGGGGCTGGTACAGATACGCAGTATTTT,CATSTRGGAGTDTQYF
TRBJ2-5,TRBV28,-,-,TGTGCCAGCAGTTTAGGCGGGACGGGGCGAGAGACCCAGTACTTC,CASSLGGTGRETQYF
TRBJ1-1,TRBV11-3,once,-,TGTGCCAGCAGCTTAGATAGCATCGCGAACACTGAAGCTTTCTTT,CASSLDSIANTEAFF
TRBJ2-1,TRBV9,-,TRBD2,TGTGCCAGCAGCGTCTTCCTAGCGGGGCGGTACAATGAGCAGTTCTTC,CASSVFLAGRYNEQFF
TRBJ2-4,TRBV7-2,-,TRBD2,TGTGCCAGCAGCAGAACTAGCGGGAGCCAAAACATTCAGTACTTC,CASSRTSGSQNIQYF
TRBJ1-2,TRBV11-2,-,TRBD1,TGTGCCAGCAGCTCCCACAGGGGGCGGGATGGCTACACCTTC,CASSSHRGRDGYTF
TRBJ2-1,TRBV12-1,-,-,TGTGCCAGCAGCGCCCGCCTGTCGGCCCCGGGACAGGGCCGGGTGGATGAGCAGTTCTTC,CASSARLSAPGQGRVDEQFF
TRBJ1-2,TRBV4-1,-,TRBD1,TGCGCCAGCAGCCAAGATTCGGACAGGACCTATGGCTACACCTTC,CASSQDSDRTYGYTF
TRBJ2-7,TRBV7-6,few,TRBD2,TGTGCCAGCAGCGAGGAGGGACTAGCGGCCTACGAGCAGTACTTC,CASSEEGLAAYEQYF